Sequencing of this TCR beta chain was carried out in a study of blood T cell repertoires in COVID-19. Study-wide background: Samples of COVID-19 (acute and convalescent) were obtained from the United States, Italy and Spain.

Recruitment covered about two dozen US areas and drew participants whose ages spanned roughly 18 to 90 years. CDR1 and CDR2 (germline): LGHNT, FRNRAP. V lost 5 bases and J lost 1, with 11 bases in between. The CDR3 covers 14 residues. Libraries were prepared by immunoSEQ multiplex PCR; TCRdb keeps only in-frame clonotypes and omits some of them. The data show roughly 250,000 clones, 70% to 90% seen once. Sequences were obtained from PBMCs or T cells enriched from blood (not recorded which). This chain joins TRBV12-5 and TRBJ2-5, with TRBD1 as a possible D gene (5 bases). The origin of this receptor is a woman in her 30s who had recovered from COVID-19. CDR3 sequence (DNA): TGTGCTAGTGGTCCGAGGACAACCCAAGAGACCCAGTACTTC. Amino acid sequence: CASGPRTTQETQYF.